The rows below give T cell receptor beta chains drawn from one sample of a study of shared clonotypes between healthy human individuals. The protocol was immunoSEQ multiplex PCR, while the TCRdb copy is restricted to in-frame clones and leaves out a portion. The table includes about 2 million clones, 85% to 95% detected once. Sequenced sample: naive CD8+ T cells sorted from blood. The receptors shown here come from a man aged 18-30 years in good health. Each CDR3 is given with its conserved first and last residue. Fields, in order: CDR3 length, V gene, D gene, clone size, J gene, CDR3 DNA, CDR3 protein. D genes are given only for firm matches. The listing skips clone size in some rows; elsewhere it reads once, few, many or a size class.

>12|TRBV7-9|TRBD2|-|TRBJ2-3
TGTGCCAGCGCGGGGGGCACAGATACGCAGTATTTT
CASAGGTDTQYF
>11|TRBV30|TRBD1|-|TRBJ1-1
TGTGCCTGGAGTGTCGGGACAGTGGCTTTCTTT
CAWSVGTVAFF
>15|TRBV19|-|-|TRBJ2-3
TGTGCCAGTAGTATTACGGGCTCTAGCACAGATACGCAGTATTTT
CASSITGSSTDTQYF
>15|TRBV19|-|-|TRBJ2-7
TGTGCCAGTAGTATCCCCCCCCCTGGAATGTACGAGCAGTACTTC
CASSIPPPGMYEQYF
>15|TRBV9|-|-|TRBJ1-3
TGTGCCAGCAGCGCCGTTACAGAGGCTGGAAACACCATATATTTT
CASSAVTEAGNTIYF
>13|TRBV28|-|-|TRBJ1-5
TGTGCCAGCAGTTTAAGAGGGGCTCAGCCCCAGCATTTT
CASSLRGAQPQHF
>13|TRBV27|-|-|TRBJ2-7
TGTGCCAGCAGCCTCGGGCCGACCTACGAGCAGTACTTC
CASSLGPTYEQYF
>15|TRBV6-5|TRBD2|-|TRBJ2-7
TGTGCCAGCAGTTACTCCGGGGACTATACCTACGAGCAGTACTTC
CASSYSGDYTYEQYF
>16|TRBV7-2|-|-|TRBJ1-2
TGTGCCAGCAGCTTAGTTGCGGGGACTGATTACGATGGCTACACCTTC
CASSLVAGTDYDGYTF
>13|TRBV19|-|-|TRBJ1-5
TGTGCCAGTAGTATATCGGACAATCAGCCCCAGCATTTT
CASSISDNQPQHF
>17|TRBV2|-|-|TRBJ2-7
TGTGCCAGCAGTGAATGGACAGCGGCTACGATATCCTACGAGCAGTACTTC
CASSEWTAATISYEQYF
>15|TRBV2|-|-|TRBJ2-1
TGTGCCAGCAACGACGTTATTAGCGGAAACGATGAGCAGTTCTTC
CASNDVISGNDEQFF
>14|TRBV7-9|TRBD1|-|TRBJ1-4
TGTGCCAGCAGCCCAGGGGGCGCGGATGAAAAACTGTTTTTT
CASSPGGADEKLFF
>14|TRBV19|-|few|TRBJ1-2
TGTGCCAGTAGTATAGGGGAGGGGATGAATGGCTACACCTTC
CASSIGEGMNGYTF
>13|TRBV11-2|TRBD2|-|TRBJ2-7
TGTGCCAGCAGCCTCGGGAGGGCATACGAGCAGTACTTC
CASSLGRAYEQYF
>15|TRBV4-1|TRBD2|-|TRBJ2-7
TGCGCCAGCAGCCAACGAACTAGCGGCCCCTACGAGCAGTACTTC
CASSQRTSGPYEQYF
>16|TRBV15|-|-|TRBJ2-7
TGTGCCACCAGCAGCGACCTCGAGGGAATAACCCACGAGCAGTACTTC
CATSSDLEGITHEQYF
>14|TRBV4-1|TRBD1|-|TRBJ2-5
TGCGCCAGCAGCCACGGACAGGGACAAGAGACCCAGTACTTC
CASSHGQGQETQYF
>14|TRBV19|-|-|TRBJ2-5
TGTGCCAGTAGTGGGGGTTTTGACGGAGAGACCCAGTACTTC
CASSGGFDGETQYF
>15|TRBV27|TRBD2|-|TRBJ2-3
TGTGCCAGCAGTCGCCTAGCGGGGGGTACAGATACGCAGTATTTT
CASSRLAGGTDTQYF
>19|TRBV11-3|TRBD2|-|TRBJ2-1
TGTGCCAGCAGCTTAGATGGTCTAGCGGAGGCTAGCTCCTACAATGAGCAGTTCTTC
CASSLDGLAEASSYNEQFF
>16|TRBV5-4|-|-|TRBJ1-6
TGTGCCAGCAGCTTGCTAGGGGAATCCTATAATTCACCCCTCCACTTT
CASSLLGESYNSPLHF
>15|TRBV7-9|TRBD1|-|TRBJ1-5
TGTGCCAGCAGTCTACAGGGGGCGAGCAATCAGCCCCAGCATTTT
CASSLQGASNQPQHF
>13|TRBV4-1|-|-|TRBJ2-7
TGCGCCAGCAGCCAAGTTAGTAGCTACGAGCAGTACTTC
CASSQVSSYEQYF
>14|TRBV27|TRBD2|-|TRBJ2-1
TGTGCCAGCAGTTTAGGGGCTAGCGGGGGGGAGCAGTTCTTC
CASSLGASGGEQFF
>13|TRBV6-1|-|-|TRBJ2-7
TGTGCCAGCAGTGAAGCGGGCTCCTACGAGCAGTACTTC
CASSEAGSYEQYF
>13|TRBV9|TRBD2|-|TRBJ2-1
TGTGCCAGCAGCGCCCAGCGGGAGGTCCCGCAGTTCTTC
CASSAQREVPQFF
>17|TRBV27|-|many|TRBJ2-6
TGTGCCAGCAGTTTTAATGGAGGCTTCTCTGGGGCCAACGTCCTGACTTTC
CASSFNGGFSGANVLTF
>13|TRBV5-1|-|once|TRBJ2-7
TGCGCCAGCAGCCTGGGTCCTGGCTACGAGCAGTACTTC
CASSLGPGYEQYF
>15|TRBV5-6|-|-|TRBJ2-7
TGTGCCAGCAGCTTGCTATCAGGGGCCTCCTACGAGCAGTACTTC
CASSLLSGASYEQYF
>13|TRBV2|TRBD1|-|TRBJ1-1
TGTGCCAGACTAGACAGGGGGAACACTGAAGCTTTCTTT
CARLDRGNTEAFF
>14|TRBV27|TRBD2|-|TRBJ2-7
TGTGCCAGCAGTATAAGCGGGAGGGCGTACGAGCAGTACTTC
CASSISGRAYEQYF